Described below is a single TCR beta chain sequence and its context. The data were taken from a study of blood T cell repertoires in COVID-19. Unmatched junction bases numbered 11, after V lost 6 bases and J lost 3 bases. This CDR3 region has 16 residues. Looked up from germline, CDR1 is SQVTM and CDR2 is ANQGSEA. The repertoire was sequenced with immunoSEQ multiplex PCR; TCRdb's copy has only in-frame clones and lacks some. This sample has about 220,000 clones, with 80% to 85% found just once. Sequenced: peripheral blood. This receptor was obtained from a woman of 80 years or more with COVID-19, enrolled during active disease. The J gene is TRBJ2-7, the V gene TRBV29-1, with TRBD2 matching 13 bases. CDR3 residues: CSVRRFGTSGDYEQYF. As DNA, the CDR3 is TGCAGCGTCAGGAGATTCGGGACTAGCGGGGACTACGAGCAGTACTTC.